The clone carrying this TCR beta chain was observed at least ten times. Its antigen is undetermined. From germline, CDR1 is LGHDT and CDR2 YNNKEL (reference sequence). CDR3 length equals 16 residues. The junction had 12 bases not matched to a gene; V was cut back by 3 bases and J by 8 bases. This sample was included in a study of spatial heterogeneity in lung cancer. The time point: sample taken at primary tumor resection. Study results and caveats: Mutation tallies in tumors tracked expanded intratumoral alpha and beta TCR counts.

TCRdb itself ran the 5' RACE reads through MiXCR, one entry per CDR3 protein. The table shows about 13,000 distinct CDR3 sequences, with over 4.5% occurring only once. The sequencing here drew on lung tumor tissue, taken at surgery. This receptor was taken from a male donor with early-stage non-small cell lung cancer. V and J are TRBV3-1 and TRBJ2-7; 11 bases line up with TRBD2. CDR3 coding DNA: TGTGCCAGCAGCCATTCTTTAGCGGGGGGGAGGGAGAAGCAGTACTTC. Translated, it gives CASSHSLAGGREKQYF.